This T cell receptor (beta chain) is drawn from a study of monozygotic twins with inflammatory bowel disease. The CDR3 is made up of 14 amino acids. TCRdb reprocessed the 5' RACE reads, keeping one entry per CDR3 protein, no DNA. This specimen shows around 100,000 distinct CDR3 sequences; the ten leading clones hold less than 2%. With regard to this clonotype: Its antigen is not known.

Study results and limitations: Healthy twins shared more clonotypes with others than IBD patients, most markedly active ones.

Material for sequencing was blood. The chain uses TRBV12-3 or TRBV12-4 and TRBJ2-4; without DNA, the TCRdb call of TRBD1 cannot be checked. This TCR was sampled from a human donor with ulcerative colitis or Crohn's disease, or a healthy co-twin of an affected twin (not recorded which). CDR3 protein: CASSPRTGSDIQYF.